Described below is a single T cell receptor beta chain sequence and its context. This entry belongs to a study of T-cell memory formation after mild COVID-19. Across the study: TCR clusters were mostly donor specific.

TCRdb passed the 5' RACE reads through MiXCR, listing each CDR3 protein once. This table holds 400,000 or so distinct CDR3 sequences, around a fifth found once. V was shortened by 3 bases and J by 6 bases, with 14 bases between the two germline ends. This CDR3 has 14 amino acids. Looked up from germline, CDR1 is DFQATT and CDR2 is SNEGSKA (reference sequence). The TCR sequence derives from an adult woman who had mild COVID-19 (a few samples of this study predate the infection). Cell type and time point are not known. Specimen: PBMCs or a T cell subset sorted from them (not recorded which). The gene calls are TRBV20-1 and TRBJ2-2; D is perhaps TRBD2 (7 bases). In DNA, the CDR3 is TGCAGTGCTAGGGCTGGGGGGGCCTCCGGGGAGCTGTTTTTT. Translating it yields CSARAGGASGELFF.